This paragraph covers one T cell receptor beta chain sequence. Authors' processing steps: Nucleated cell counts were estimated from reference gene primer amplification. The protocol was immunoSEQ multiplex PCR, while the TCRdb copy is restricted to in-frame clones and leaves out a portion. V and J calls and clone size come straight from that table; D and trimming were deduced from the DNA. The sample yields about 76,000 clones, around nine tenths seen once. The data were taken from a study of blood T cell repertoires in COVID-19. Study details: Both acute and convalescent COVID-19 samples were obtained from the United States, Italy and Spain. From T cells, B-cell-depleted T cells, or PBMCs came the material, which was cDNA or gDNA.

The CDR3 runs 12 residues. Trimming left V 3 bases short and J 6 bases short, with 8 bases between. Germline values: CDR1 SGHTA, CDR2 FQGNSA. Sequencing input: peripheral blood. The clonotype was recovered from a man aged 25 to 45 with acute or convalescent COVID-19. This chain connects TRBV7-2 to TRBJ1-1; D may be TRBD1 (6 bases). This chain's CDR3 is CASSFDRPEAFF. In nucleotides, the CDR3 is TGTGCCAGCAGCTTCGACAGGCCTGAAGCTTTCTTT.